The entry below gives a single T cell receptor beta chain sequence along with its context. What it recognizes is unknown. The data derive from a study of OX40 agonist ivuxolimab in advanced cancers. On the study more broadly: The dose of intravenous ivuxolimab that patients received every 2 weeks ranged from 0.01 to 10 mg/kg. Regarding the study as a whole: Relative to CD4+, CD8+ T cells held more expanded clones on average.

Germline CDR1 MNHEY, CDR2 SVGAGI. The CDR3 covers 11 residues. The germline V and J ends were trimmed by 6 bases and 4 bases, with 7 bases remaining between them. Here immunoSEQ multiplex PCR was the method, and the copy in TCRdb shows in-frame clones only, minus some. The sample shows around 68,000 clones, about 85% of them seen only once. V usage is TRBV6-5 and J usage is TRBJ2-7; D not resolved. The clonotype was recovered from an adult with an advanced solid tumor such as melanoma, head and neck, liver or kidney cancer. The sequencing used CD4+ or CD8+ T cells sorted from blood, collected in a trial of the OX40 agonist ivuxolimab. CDR3 bases: TGTGCCAGCAGCCTCACATACGAGCAGTACTTC. Its translation: CASSLTYEQYF.